Detailed here is one T cell receptor (beta chain). In the original workflow: Amplification of reference gene primers was used by the study to estimate nucleated cell counts. Assay: immunoSEQ multiplex PCR; the TCRdb copy retains only in-frame clones and omits some. From that table come the V and J calls and clone size; the DNA was used to work out D and trimming. Found here are some 150,000 clones, roughly 85% of them singletons; the top ten hold around 3.3%. These data originate in a study of blood T cell repertoires in COVID-19. Study-wide context: The origin of the acute and convalescent COVID-19 samples was the United States, Italy and Spain.

The CDR3 runs to 15 residues. Looked up from germline, CDR1 is SGHRS and CDR2 is YFSETQ. V lost 1 base and J lost 1, with 9 bases in between. Sample: peripheral blood. The source of this sequence is a man aged 65-85 years with acute or convalescent COVID-19. The chain is built from TRBV5-1 and TRBJ1-5; D is unclear. The chain's CDR3 is CASSLRRESNQPQHF. CDR3 sequence (DNA): TGCGCCAGCAGCTTGCGGAGGGAGAGCAATCAGCCCCAGCATTTT.